One sample yielded the 22 T cell receptor beta chains listed below, sequenced in a study of regulatory and conventional T cells in RAG deficiency. Assay: immunoSEQ multiplex PCR; the TCRdb copy retains only in-frame clones and omits some. The table lists approximately 30,000 clones, roughly 96% of them singletons. The sorted conventional CD4+ T cells were CD25-low and CD127-high, with genomic DNA sequenced. The same data also contributed to another study, on regulatory T cells. That work contributes: The primer mix had 52 TRBV and 13 TRBJ primers.

The sequenced sample consisted of CD25- CD4+ T cells sorted from blood. The receptors were sampled from a human donor in good health.

This sequence joins TRBV6-8 and TRBJ1-4; 8 bases line up with TRBD1. Losses at the gene ends were 1 base for V and 6 bases for J; bases not matched to a gene: 10. The CDR3 is 17 residues long. Germline-derived CDR1 and CDR2 are MNHGY and SAAAGT. This CDR3 is CASSYFKQGVLHEKLFF. DNA for the CDR3: TGTGCCAGCAGTTACTTTAAACAGGGGGTTCTCCATGAAAAACTGTTTTTT.

This chain links TRBV30 with TRBJ2-3; D is unclear. Per germline, CDR1 GTSNPN and CDR2 SVGIG (reference sequence). V lost 3 bases to trimming and J lost 1 base, with 11 bases between them. The CDR3 spans 14 residues. The CDR3: CAWRFRGGTDTQYF. The CDR3 coding sequence is TGTGCCTGGAGGTTCCGAGGCGGCACAGATACGCAGTATTTT.

CDR3 protein: CASRPFDRDAEAFF. CDR3 nucleotides: TGCGCCAGCAGACCGTTCGACAGGGACGCTGAAGCTTTCTTT. The rearrangement uses TRBV5-1 and TRBJ1-1; the match to TRBD1 covers 7 bases. Losses at the gene ends were 5 bases for V and 6 bases for J; bases not matched to a gene: 10. From germline, CDR1 is SGHRS and CDR2 YFSETQ. This CDR3 contains 14 residues.

The chain recombines TRBV11-2 with TRBJ2-7; D is ambiguous. The V gene's germline CDR1 is SGHAT and CDR2 FQNNGV. This CDR3 has 14 amino acids. V was cut by 5 bases and J by 0 bases, with 11 bases left in between. Here the CDR3 reads CASSASGFSYEQYF. The CDR3 DNA sequence: TGTGCCAGCAGCGCGTCCGGGTTCTCCTACGAGCAGTACTTC.

This sequence joins TRBV11-2 and TRBJ2-2; D is uncertain. Germline CDR1 reads SGHAT; CDR2 reads FQNNGV. This CDR3 has 14 amino acids. V lost 6 bases to trimming and J lost 8 bases, with 16 bases between them. The DNA for the CDR3 is TGTGCCAGCAGAAAGCGAGGTCTGTCTGGGGAGCTGTTTTTT. Amino acid sequence: CASRKRGLSGELFF. Full variable domain (rest looked up from reference TRBV11-2 and TRBJ2-2): EAGVAQSPRYKIIEKRQSVAFWCNPISGHATLYWYQQILGQGPKLLIQFQNNGVVDDSQLPKDRFSAERLKGVDSTLKIQPAKLEDSAVYLCASRKRGLSGELFFGEGSRLTVL.

The rearrangement joins TRBV2 to TRBJ1-6, with 11 bases matching TRBD1. CDR3 length: 18 amino acids. Trimming cost V 6 bases and J 3 bases; bases outside gene matches: 10. Per the germline V gene, CDR1 is SNHLY and CDR2 is FYNNEI. DNA of the CDR3: TGTGCCAGCAGGACCCCTCGGACAGGGGGCCACTATAATTCACCCCTCCACTTT. Its translation: CASRTPRTGGHYNSPLHF. The full variable domain, in which reference TRBV2 and TRBJ1-6 provide the parts outside the CDR3, is EPEVTQTPSHQVTQMGQEVILRCVPISNHLYFYWYRQILGQKVEFLVSFYNNEISEKSEIFDDQFSVERPDGSNFTLKIRSTKLEDSAMYFCASRTPRTGGHYNSPLHFGNGTRLTVT.

This clone was seen a single time. This chain joins TRBV10-3 and TRBJ2-1, with D maybe TRBD1 (5 bases). The CDR3 runs to 18 residues. Looked up from germline, CDR1 is ENHRY and CDR2 is SYGVKD. V dropped 0 bases and J dropped 2 bases, with 17 bases sitting between them. This CDR3 is CAISESIGRAGPYNEQFF. CDR3 nucleotide sequence: TGTGCCATCAGTGAGTCGATAGGCAGGGCAGGTCCCTACAATGAGCAGTTCTTC.

This chain connects TRBV6-5 to TRBJ2-7, with 10 bases aligning to TRBD1. J gave up 3 bases and V 6 bases, and 8 bases lay outside the gene matches. This CDR3 region has 15 residues. CDR1 is MNHEY and CDR2 is SVGAGI in the germline V gene. CDR3 nucleotide sequence: TGTGCCAGCAGCGGGGAGGGGACAGGGGACTACGAGCAGTACTTC. This encodes CASSGEGTGDYEQYF.

This chain links TRBV29-1 with TRBJ2-7; 9 positions agree with TRBD2. The germline V gene encodes CDR1 SQVTM and CDR2 ANQGSEA. This CDR3 contains 16 residues. V lost 8 bases, J lost 2 bases, and 16 bases stayed unmatched. CDR3 loop: CSKLLLSGGPAYEQYF. The CDR3 bases are TGCAGCAAGCTCCTACTCAGCGGGGGGCCCGCCTACGAGCAGTACTTC.

V usage is TRBV5-6 and J usage is TRBJ2-7; TRBD1 might be the D (7 bases). Trimming left V 4 bases short and J 4 bases short, with 18 bases between. The CDR3 is 15 amino acids. The germline gives CDR1 SGHDT, CDR2 YYEEEE. The CDR3: CASSPTQGGVYEQYF. CDR3 nucleotide sequence: TGTGCCAGCAGCCCGACTCAGGGGGGAGTTTACGAGCAGTACTTC.

This sequence joins TRBV6-5 and TRBJ1-2; TRBD1 agrees at 8 bases. Trimming cost V 2 bases and J 4 bases; bases outside gene matches: 3. CDR3 length: 14 amino acids. Germline V CDR1 and CDR2: MNHEY, SVGAGI. The CDR3 loop reads CASSYATGGYGYTF. CDR3 coding DNA: TGTGCCAGCAGTTACGCCACAGGGGGCTATGGCTACACCTTC.

The CDR3 nucleotides are TGTGCCAGCTCACCGCAGGGCTCTGGAAACACCATATATTTT. Translated, it gives CASSPQGSGNTIYF. The rearrangement joins TRBV18 to TRBJ1-3; a possible D gene is TRBD1 (5 bases). With 3 bases removed from V and 0 bases from J, the gap between germline ends came to 6 bases. This CDR3 contains 14 residues. Per germline, CDR1 KGHSH and CDR2 LQKENI.

The genes are TRBV5-1 and TRBJ2-2, with 10 bases lining up with TRBD2. Unmatched junction bases numbered 22, after V lost 7 bases and J lost 4 bases. CDR1 is SGHRS, CDR2 YFSETQ, per germline. The CDR3 runs to 20 residues. The CDR3 nucleotides read TGCGCCAGCGCCTTTTGGGCCTTAGCGGGAGGCACGTCGGGCACCGGGGAGCTGTTTTTT. This encodes CASAFWALAGGTSGTGELFF.

The chain carries TRBV5-1 and TRBJ2-7; 7 nucleotides line up with TRBD1. J lost 2 bases, V lost 2 bases, and 7 bases had no gene match. CDR3 length: 15 amino acids. Germline assignment: CDR1 SGHRS and CDR2 YFSETQ. The CDR3 protein is CASSLGQGEAYEQYF. The CDR3 region has the DNA TGCGCCAGCAGCTTAGGCCAGGGGGAAGCCTACGAGCAGTACTTC.

The V and J genes are TRBV6-1 and TRBJ1-5, with 7 bases that match TRBD1. J lost 7 bases, V lost 6 bases, and 6 bases had no gene match. The CDR3 length is 13 residues. CDR1 and CDR2 (germline): MNHNS, SASEGT. This CDR3 is CASRRQGAQPQHF. DNA of the CDR3: TGTGCCAGCAGACGACAGGGCGCCCAGCCCCAGCATTTT.

On this clone itself: The germline gene is not matched at one end of the junction; a read error may be the cause. The genes are TRBV5-6 and TRBJ2-7, with D possibly matching TRBD1 (6 bases). Looked up from germline, CDR1 is SGHDT and CDR2 is YYEEEE. CDR3 size: 13 residues. Written as DNA, the CDR3 is TGTGCCAGCAGCGTACGGACAGTTGCAAGGTACGACTTC. It translates to CASSVRTVARYDF.

The table lists this clone with a count of one. The chain links TRBV7-9 to TRBJ2-7, with D possibly TRBD1 on 5 matching bases. This CDR3 has 14 amino acids. V lost 1 base to trimming and J lost 4 bases, with 11 bases between them. CDR1 and CDR2 (germline): SEHNR, FQNEAQ (reference sequence). The DNA of the CDR3 is TGTGCCAGCAGCTTAGGGCCAGGGCGATACGAGCAGTACTTC. Protein sequence: CASSLGPGRYEQYF.

The chain uses TRBV19 and TRBJ1-1; TRBD1 agrees at 10 bases. Germline V gives CDR1 LNHDA, CDR2 SQIVND (reference sequence). J lost 0 bases, V lost 4 bases, and 20 bases had no gene match. The CDR3 has 21 amino acids. The DNA of the CDR3 is TGTGCCAGTAGTACGATCCTAAATTATAAACCGGGACAGGGGATGAACACTGAAGCTTTCTTT. Protein product: CASSTILNYKPGQGMNTEAFF. The entire variable domain, with the rest obtained from reference TRBV19 and TRBJ1-1, is as follows: DGGITQSPKYLFRKEGQNVTLSCEQNLNHDAMYWYRQDPGQGLRLIYYSQIVNDFQKGDIAEGYSVSREKKESFPLTVTSAQKNPTAFYLCASSTILNYKPGQGMNTEAFFGQGTRLTVV.

The chain carries TRBV6-6 and TRBJ2-5; the match to TRBD2 covers 14 bases. Trimming removed 7 bases from V and 3 bases from J; junction bases left unmatched: 7. Germline V lookup: CDR1 MNHNY, CDR2 SVGAGI (reference sequence). This CDR3 contains 16 residues. CDR3 in DNA: TGTGCCAGCACGGGACTAGCGGGGGACCTAAAAGAGACCCAGTACTTC. It yields the protein CASTGLAGDLKETQYF.

V usage is TRBV5-6 and J usage is TRBJ2-3; D gene unclear. Per the germline V gene, CDR1 is SGHDT and CDR2 is YYEEEE. The CDR3 consists of 14 residues. V gave up 0 bases and J gave up 5 bases, with 10 bases separating them. CDR3 sequence reads: CASSLVESLDTQYF. The CDR3 DNA reads TGTGCCAGCAGCTTGGTGGAGAGCTTAGATACGCAGTATTTT.

The table lists this clone with a count of one. The chain employs TRBV21-1 and TRBJ1-2; TRBD1 is the table's D call, not checked against the DNA. TRBV21-1 is designated a pseudogene. CDR3 length: 17 residues. The CDR3 reads CASSKGDRAPCGRGYTF. The CDR3 DNA reads TGTGCCAGCAGCAAAGGGGACAGGGCTCCCTGTGGAAGAGGCTACACCTTC.

V gene TRBV7-2 combines with J gene TRBJ1-5; a weak D match, TRBD1 (5 bases). Trimming pared 6 bases from V and 9 bases from J, leaving 21 bases between. Germline lookup yields CDR1 SGHTA and CDR2 FQGNSA. The CDR3 contains 15 residues. The CDR3 protein is CASSFFPQGKAPQHF. The CDR3 DNA reads as TGTGCCAGCAGTTTCTTCCCTCAGGGTAAGGCGCCCCAGCATTTT.